Sequencing of this TCR beta chain was carried out in a study of T-cell reconstitution after alpha-beta-depleted transplantation in children. Library preparation (for TCRbeta) was performed with unique molecular identifiers. TCRdb re-called the PCR reads through MiXCR, storing one row per CDR3 protein. The table has 150,000 to 200,000 distinct CDR3 sequences, 6% to 7% seen once. This clonotype showed up many times. The sample here was PBMCs from the stem cell graft donor, taken from the stem cell graft. This TCR derives from a human donor who donated a stem cell graft to a child with Wiskott-Aldrich syndrome.

CDR3 sequence reads: CSARDPTLGYEQFF. In nucleotides, the CDR3 is TGCAGTGCTAGAGATCCCACCCTAGGATATGAGCAGTTCTTC. The J gene is TRBJ2-1, the V gene TRBV20-1; D not resolved. V was shortened by 0 bases and J by 8 bases, with 14 bases between the two germline ends. CDR1 and CDR2 from the germline V gene are DFQATT and SNEGSKA (reference sequence). CDR3 length equals 14 residues.